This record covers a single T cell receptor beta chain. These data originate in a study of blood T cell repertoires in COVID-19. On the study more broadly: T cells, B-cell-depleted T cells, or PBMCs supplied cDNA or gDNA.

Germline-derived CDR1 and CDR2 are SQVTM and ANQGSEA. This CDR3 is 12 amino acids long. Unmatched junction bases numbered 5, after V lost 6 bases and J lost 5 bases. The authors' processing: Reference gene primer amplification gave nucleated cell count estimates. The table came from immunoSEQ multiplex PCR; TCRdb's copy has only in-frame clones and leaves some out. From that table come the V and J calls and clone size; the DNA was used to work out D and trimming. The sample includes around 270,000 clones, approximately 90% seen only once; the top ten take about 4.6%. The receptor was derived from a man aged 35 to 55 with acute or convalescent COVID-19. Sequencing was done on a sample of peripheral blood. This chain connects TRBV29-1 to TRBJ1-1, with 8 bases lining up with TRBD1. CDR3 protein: CSVGQGRTEAFF. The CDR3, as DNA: TGCAGCGTCGGACAGGGCAGGACTGAAGCTTTCTTT.